This T cell receptor (beta chain) was captured by sequencing in a study of CD8+CD57+ T cells in acquired aplastic anemia. This clonotype was seen many times. With 1 base removed from V and 5 bases from J, the gap between germline ends came to 6 bases. Per germline, CDR1 SGHTA and CDR2 FQGNSA. CDR3 length equals 13 residues. Individuals selected for sequencing had exhibited CD8+CD57+ cell expansion on flow cytometry. For CDR3 and TCR beta VDJ profiling, genomic DNA was the template used. TCRdb reprocessed the reads with MiXCR, giving one entry per CDR3 protein. The table has 160,000 or so distinct CDR3 sequences, around half seen once.

This TCR was recovered from a human donor with aplastic anemia. V usage is TRBV7-2 and J usage is TRBJ2-1; D gene uncertain. The sample taken for sequencing was sorted CD4+, CD8+, or CD8+CD57+ T cells (not recorded which) from PBMCs. The CDR3 loop reads CASSLGLNNEQFF. CDR3 nucleotide sequence: TGTGCCAGCAGCTTAGGACTTAACAATGAGCAGTTCTTC.